These 27 T cell receptor beta chains were sequenced from one sample in a study of human T cells and chemical hapten exposure. Indicated time point: pre-sensitization, week 0. Sample treatment: therapeutic diphenylcyclopropenone sensitization with weekly scalp DPC. MiXCR, run by TCRdb on the RACE reads, gives a single entry per CDR3 protein. The data show a few hundred thousand distinct CDR3 sequences, 7.5% to 8% seen once. This specimen was whole blood, taken in connection with sensitization to the hapten diphenylcyclopropenone (DPC). The receptors here all came from a man younger than 35 with alopecia areata. Some clones in this sample may be carry-over from other donors' samples.

This clonotype was seen repeatedly, ten times or more. No conserved phenylalanine or tryptophan is present at the end of the CDR3, so a read error is the likely explanation. No DNA is shown, since the ends of the CDR3 on it are uncertain; the CDR3 is the one TCRdb lists. The chain couples TRBV4-3 to TRBJ1-1. In germline, CDR1 is LGHNA, CDR2 YSLEER. The CDR3 contains 12 residues when both ends are counted. This CDR3 is CASSQDQGCTFC.

The chain uses TRBV28 and TRBJ2-7; D might be TRBD1 (5 bases). Trimming pared 5 bases from V and 1 base from J, leaving 9 bases between. CDR1 is MDHEN and CDR2 is SYDVKM in the germline V gene. The CDR3 spans 13 residues. The CDR3 DNA sequence: TGTGCCAGCAGTCTGCGACAGTCCTACGAGCAGTACTTC. Amino acid sequence: CASSLRQSYEQYF.

The V gene is TRBV6-5, the J gene TRBJ2-2, with D possibly matching TRBD2 (6 bases). The CDR3 sequence is 19 residues long. The germline V gene encodes CDR1 MNHEY and CDR2 SVGAGI. Trimming removed 2 bases at V and 5 bases at J, with 24 bases between. This CDR3 reads CASSYLDSGPTGGTGELFF. The DNA for the CDR3 is TGTGCCAGCAGTTACCTCGACAGCGGACCAACCGGGGGAACCGGGGAGCTGTTTTTT.

This clonotype has just a few counts. The chain is built from TRBV6-1 and TRBJ1-1; 7 bases map to TRBD1. CDR1 MNHNS and CDR2 SASEGT come from the germline V gene. V was pared by 1 base and J by 4 bases, with 9 bases of the junction left unmatched. This CDR3 comprises 16 residues. The CDR3 sequence is CASSEEGAGGGTEAFF. The CDR3 region has the DNA TGTGCCAGCAGTGAAGAGGGAGCAGGGGGAGGCACTGAAGCTTTCTTT.

The chain uses TRBV7-2 and TRBJ1-6, with D hard to call. Germline V CDR1 and CDR2: SGHTA, FQGNSA. Trimming took off 3 bases at V and 3 bases at J, with 21 bases between the two ends. The CDR3 spans 19 residues. The CDR3 nucleotides are TGTGCCAGCAGCTTCCGTGGGCCGGCTTATCCACTCTATAATTCACCCCTCCACTTT. It is translated as CASSFRGPAYPLYNSPLHF.

This clonotype showed up just once. A much larger clone lies a single base off, so this may be a read error. The rearrangement joins TRBV9 to TRBJ2-5; D uncertain. This CDR3 has 14 amino acids. Trimming removed 0 bases from V and 5 bases from J, with 11 bases in between. Germline V lookup: CDR1 SGDLS, CDR2 YYNGEE. Here the CDR3 reads CASSVELVGETQYF. The DNA for the CDR3 is TGTGCCAGCAGCGTAGAATTAGTGGGGGAGACCCAGTACTTC.

The V gene is TRBV4-1, the J gene TRBJ1-3, with D unresolved. This CDR3 has 16 residues. Trimming shortened V by 3 bases and J by 0 bases, and 12 bases separated the two germline ends. Germline-derived CDR1 and CDR2 are MGHRA and YSYEKL. The CDR3 reads CASSQRTESSGNTIYF. CDR3 coding DNA: TGCGCCAGCAGCCAGAGGACCGAGAGCTCTGGAAACACCATATATTTT.

There are a few counts of this clonotype. The chain couples TRBV12-3 or TRBV12-4 to TRBJ1-2; no reliable D call. With 5 bases removed from V and 2 bases from J, the gap between germline ends came to 18 bases. CDR3 length: 16 amino acids. The CDR3 region has the DNA TGTGCCAGCAGTCATCTTAGTAGGCGGACGAACTATGGCTACACCTTC. This sequence encodes CASSHLSRRTNYGYTF.

This clonotype was recorded at least ten times. The CDR3 bases are TGTGCCACCAGTGATTCGACAGGGCGAGGCAATCAGCCCCAGCATTTT. Translated, it gives CATSDSTGRGNQPQHF. The V gene is TRBV24-1, the J gene TRBJ1-5; 7 nucleotides agree with TRBD1. The CDR3 totals 16 residues. Trimming cost V 2 bases and J 2 bases; bases outside gene matches: 5. The germline CDR1 and CDR2 sequences are KGHDR and SFDVKD.

This clonotype was detected only a few times. The CDR3 sequence is CASSLARGGSEAFF. DNA of the CDR3: TGTGCCAGCAGCTTAGCGAGGGGGGGATCTGAAGCTTTCTTT. The chain recombines TRBV7-2 with TRBJ1-1, with D tentatively TRBD1 (6 bases). V was trimmed by 0 bases and J by 6 bases, leaving 11 bases between them. Germline V gene data show CDR1 as SGHTA and CDR2 as FQGNSA. The CDR3 runs to 14 residues.

There are a few counts of this clonotype. The chain couples TRBV27 to TRBJ1-6; 7 bases are shared with TRBD1. The CDR3 covers 16 residues. Trimming cost V 4 bases and J 6 bases; bases outside gene matches: 9. Germline V gene lookup returns CDR1 MNHEY and CDR2 SMNVEV (reference sequence). The CDR3 region is CASSSPLRGRNSPLHF. The CDR3, as DNA: TGTGCCAGCAGTTCCCCGCTTAGGGGGCGTAATTCACCCCTCCACTTT.

This rearrangement joins TRBV6-5 to TRBJ1-1; TRBD1 is a possible D gene (5 bases). The CDR3 spans 15 residues. With 0 bases removed from V and 4 bases from J, the gap between germline ends came to 12 bases. CDR1 and CDR2 (germline): MNHEY, SVGAGI. CDR3 nucleotide sequence: TGTGCCAGCAGTTACTCGATAGGGGCTATCACTGAAGCTTTCTTT. As protein: CASSYSIGAITEAFF.

This clonotype was found a few times. The rearrangement uses TRBV15 and TRBJ1-1; no clear D gene. Germline CDR1 reads LNHNV; CDR2 reads YYDKDF (reference sequence). Trimming left V 0 bases short and J 6 bases short, with 11 bases between. The CDR3 covers 14 residues. This CDR3 is CATSRDRWVPEAFF. DNA for the CDR3: TGTGCCACCAGCAGAGATCGCTGGGTCCCTGAAGCTTTCTTT.

This clonotype was seen only a few times. The DNA of the CDR3 is TGTGCCACCAGCAGAGATCTCCCCCGACAGAGTTACTACGAGCAGTACTTC. Amino acids: CATSRDLPRQSYYEQYF. The rearrangement joins TRBV15 to TRBJ2-7; a possible D gene is TRBD1 (5 bases). Germline lookup yields CDR1 LNHNV and CDR2 YYDKDF (reference sequence). V lost 0 bases and J lost 3, with 18 bases in between. This CDR3 contains 17 residues.

At least ten counts were recorded for this clonotype. This sequence joins TRBV20-1 and TRBJ2-1; no firm D call. V lost 3 bases, J lost 3 bases, and 12 bases lay in between. This CDR3 has 14 amino acids. Germline V lookup: CDR1 DFQATT, CDR2 SNEGSKA (reference sequence). As DNA, the CDR3 is TGCAGTGCTAGTTTGCCAGCTAGCTACAATGAGCAGTTCTTC. Translation gives CSASLPASYNEQFF.

This clonotype has more than one count but fewer than ten. The chain links TRBV7-9 to TRBJ2-6, with 7 bases matching TRBD1. The CDR3 contains 13 residues. The ends lost 8 bases at V and 4 bases at J; junction bases unmatched: 2. Germline V gene sequence: CDR1 SEHNR, CDR2 FQNEAQ (reference sequence). This CDR3 is CASSTGGANVLTF. Here the CDR3 DNA reads TGTGCCAGCTCGACAGGGGGGGCCAACGTCCTGACTTTC.

The sample holds many counts of this clonotype. The genes are TRBV12-3 or TRBV12-4 and TRBJ1-2, with TRBD1 identical over 10 bases. V was pared by 5 bases and J by 2 bases, with 5 bases of the junction left unmatched. CDR3 length: 15 amino acids. CDR3 residues: CASSGTGVGNYGYTF. CDR3 DNA sequence: TGTGCCAGCAGTGGGACAGGGGTCGGGAACTATGGCTACACCTTC.

This clonotype was counted at least ten times. The chain has TRBV7-9 and TRBJ1-5; TRBD1 aligns across 10 bases. The germline CDR1 and CDR2 sequences are SEHNR and FQNEAQ (reference sequence). Trimming cost V 11 bases and J 5 bases; bases outside gene matches: 9. The CDR3 loop spans 14 amino acids. DNA for the CDR3: TGTGCCGTAGGCCGGGACAGGGGCTATCAGCCCCAGCATTTT. Protein sequence: CAVGRDRGYQPQHF.

This clonotype was observed a handful of times. This chain joins TRBV28 and TRBJ2-1, with a possible D match to TRBD2 (6 bases). V lost 3 bases and J lost 11, with 17 bases in between. Looked up from germline, CDR1 is MDHEN and CDR2 is SYDVKM. This CDR3 comprises 14 residues. The CDR3 loop is CASSFGGPRFKQFF. CDR3 DNA: TGTGCCAGCAGTTTTGGAGGGCCGAGGTTTAAGCAGTTCTTC.

The chain has TRBV6-2 or TRBV6-3 and TRBJ2-1; either TRBD1 or TRBD2 may supply D (5 bases each). V lost 2 bases and J 3 bases, leaving 11 bases between the germline ends. The V gene's germline CDR1 is MNHEY and CDR2 SVGEGT. The CDR3 length is 15 residues. The CDR3 DNA reads TGTGCCAGCAGTTACGGGGGAGAACTCTACAATGAGCAGTTCTTC. Its protein is CASSYGGELYNEQFF.

A few counts support this clonotype. J is TRBJ1-1 and V is TRBV13; a weak D match, TRBD1 (6 bases). The length of the CDR3 is 12 residues. Looked up from germline, CDR1 is PRHDT and CDR2 is FYEKMQ (reference sequence). V was trimmed by 4 bases and J by 6 bases, leaving 9 bases between them. CDR3 in amino acids: CASSSQGSEAFF. The CDR3 region has the DNA TGTGCCAGCAGCTCACAGGGTTCTGAAGCTTTCTTT.

This clonotype was found a few times. This sequence joins TRBV10-3 and TRBJ1-2, with D unresolved. V lost 0 bases to trimming and J lost 0 bases, with 8 bases between them. Per the germline V gene, CDR1 is ENHRY and CDR2 is SYGVKD. The CDR3 contains 15 residues. The CDR3 reads CAISESPRTNYGYTF. CDR3 nucleotide sequence: TGTGCCATCAGTGAGTCCCCCAGGACTAACTATGGCTACACCTTC.

This chain joins TRBV5-1 and TRBJ2-2; D is ambiguous. From germline, CDR1 is SGHRS and CDR2 YFSETQ. CDR3 size: 17 residues. Trimming pared 0 bases from V and 0 bases from J, leaving 12 bases between. CDR3 sequence: CASSLALGSPNTGELFF. The CDR3, as DNA: TGCGCCAGCAGCTTGGCTCTCGGGTCCCCGAACACCGGGGAGCTGTTTTTT.

There are a few counts of this clonotype. The CDR3: CATDRGNTEAFF. The CDR3 DNA is TGTGCCACGGACAGGGGCAACACTGAAGCTTTCTTT. This sequence joins TRBV10-3 and TRBJ1-1, with 9 bases that match TRBD1. Germline CDR1 is ENHRY and CDR2 is SYGVKD. This CDR3 region has 12 residues. Trimming cost V 10 bases and J 2 bases; bases outside gene matches: 2.

Ten or more counts support this clonotype. CDR3 nucleotide sequence: TGTGCCAGCAGCTTTGGGGGACAGATCACAGATACGCAGTATTTT. Translating it yields CASSFGGQITDTQYF. This chain connects TRBV5-5 to TRBJ2-3, with 7 nucleotides matching TRBD1. Germline V gene sequence: CDR1 SGHKS, CDR2 YYEKEE (reference sequence). V gave up 2 bases and J gave up 2 bases; unmatched junction bases: 5. This CDR3 is 15 amino acids long.

A few counts support this clonotype. This may stem from a read error, because a much larger clone lies one nucleotide away. This chain uses TRBV6-2 or TRBV6-3 with TRBJ2-7; no definite D call. V was trimmed by 6 bases and J by 3 bases, leaving 3 bases between them. Germline CDR1 is MNHEY and CDR2 is SVGEGT. The CDR3 is 10 residues long. CDR3 sequence (DNA): TGTGCCAGCAGCAACTACGAGCAGTACTTC. Its translation is CASSNYEQYF.

CDR3 sequence (DNA): TGTGCCAGCAGCCCGAGACTAGCGGGGGGGAAAAACATTCAGTACTTC. This translates into CASSPRLAGGKNIQYF. This chain joins TRBV7-2 and TRBJ2-4; 14 bases align to TRBD2. Trimming removed 5 bases from V and 4 bases from J; junction bases left unmatched: 4. Germline-derived CDR1 and CDR2 are SGHTA and FQGNSA. The CDR3 spans 16 residues.